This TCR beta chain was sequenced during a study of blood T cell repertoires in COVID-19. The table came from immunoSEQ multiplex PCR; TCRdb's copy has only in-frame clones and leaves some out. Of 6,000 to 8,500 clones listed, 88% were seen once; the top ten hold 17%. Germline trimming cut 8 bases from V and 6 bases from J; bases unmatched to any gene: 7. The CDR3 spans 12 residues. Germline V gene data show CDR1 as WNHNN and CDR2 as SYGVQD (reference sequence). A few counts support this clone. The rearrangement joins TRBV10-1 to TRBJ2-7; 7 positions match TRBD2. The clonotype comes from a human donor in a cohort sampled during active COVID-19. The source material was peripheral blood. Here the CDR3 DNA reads TGCGCCAGCGGGAGACTAGCCGGCGAGCAGTACTTC. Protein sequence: CASGRLAGEQYF.